Each of the 27 T cell receptor beta chains below was sequenced from the same sample in a study of cytomegalovirus exposure and HLA in healthy donors. In the PCR, 60 Vbeta and 13 Jbeta primers were used. Sequenced by immunoSEQ multiplex PCR; TCRdb stores in-frame clones only, minus some. The sample contains more than 90,000 clones, about four fifths of which appear only once. Sample: PBMCs. The receptors stem from a woman aged 18-29 years in good health and CMV-seropositive.

J is TRBJ2-2 and V is TRBV5-4; 10 nucleotides align to TRBD2. The junction had 13 bases not matched to a gene; V was cut back by 4 bases and J by 7 bases. The CDR3 covers 17 residues. Germline CDR1 and CDR2: SGHNT and YYREEE (reference sequence). CDR3 bases: TGTGCCAGCAGCGCCGGGCCCCTAGCGGGAGTGGTCGGGGAGCTGTTTTTT. Its protein is CASSAGPLAGVVGELFF.

The V and J genes are TRBV5-1 and TRBJ2-3; D is perhaps TRBD2 (5 bases). The germline gives CDR1 SGHRS, CDR2 YFSETQ. Trimming stripped 3 bases from V and 0 bases from J, with 14 bases between. CDR3 length equals 16 residues. CDR3 sequence (DNA): TGCGCCAGCAGCTATACGGGGTCAGGAAGCACAGATACGCAGTATTTT. It is translated as CASSYTGSGSTDTQYF.

This chain joins TRBV30 and TRBJ2-1; TRBD2 agrees at 11 bases. The germline CDR1 and CDR2 sequences are GTSNPN and SVGIG (reference sequence). V lost 3 bases to trimming and J lost 7 bases; unmatched junction nucleotides: 8. CDR3 length equals 15 residues. CDR3 sequence: CAWRRGTSGINEQFF. The DNA of the CDR3 is TGTGCCTGGAGGCGGGGGACTAGCGGAATTAATGAGCAGTTCTTC.

J is TRBJ2-7 and V is TRBV6-1; D is perhaps TRBD1 (6 bases). The CDR3 extends over 14 amino acids. V lost 1 base to trimming and J lost 2 bases, with 9 bases between them. Looked up from germline, CDR1 is MNHNS and CDR2 is SASEGT. The CDR3 bases are TGTGCCAGCAGTGAAGTAGGGGGACCCTACGAGCAGTACTTC. Its translation is CASSEVGGPYEQYF.

The table lists this clone with a few counts. This chain joins TRBV7-3 and TRBJ1-1, with D unclear. CDR1 is SGHTA, CDR2 FQGTGA, per germline. The CDR3 loop spans 12 amino acids. V was pared by 2 bases and J by 4 bases, with 5 bases between. This chain's CDR3 is CASSLGATEAFF. Here the CDR3 DNA reads TGTGCCAGCAGCTTAGGAGCCACTGAAGCTTTCTTT.

This sequence joins TRBV6-5 and TRBJ2-7; D ambiguous. The V end lost 3 bases, the J end lost 7 bases, and 7 bases lay between the germline ends. The CDR3 contains 11 residues. Germline V gives CDR1 MNHEY, CDR2 SVGAGI. In DNA, the CDR3 is TGTGCCAGCAGTTATTCACGGGAGCAGTACTTC. Its protein product is CASSYSREQYF.

V usage is TRBV4-2 and J usage is TRBJ1-1, with TRBD1 matching over 7 bases. Germline V gene lookup returns CDR1 LGHNA and CDR2 YNFKEQ. V shed 0 bases and J 4 bases; nucleotides not matched to a gene: 8. The CDR3 totals 16 residues. CDR3 in amino acids: CASSQDLPPGGTEAFF. The CDR3 DNA is TGTGCCAGCAGCCAAGATCTCCCACCAGGGGGCACTGAAGCTTTCTTT.

The chain is built from TRBV30 and TRBJ1-1; the D is unclear. V dropped 2 bases and J dropped 4 bases, with 11 bases sitting between them. This CDR3 has 13 residues. Germline V gene data show CDR1 as GTSNPN and CDR2 as SVGIG (reference sequence). The CDR3 loop reads CAWSWVGGTEAFF. As DNA, the CDR3 is TGTGCCTGGAGTTGGGTGGGAGGCACTGAAGCTTTCTTT.

V gene TRBV18 combines with J gene TRBJ2-7, with 8 bases that match TRBD2. The CDR3 length is 17 residues. V was clipped by 3 bases and J by 0 bases; unmatched bases: 10. The V gene's germline CDR1 is KGHSH and CDR2 LQKENI. This CDR3 reads CASSPGGAVRSSYEQYF. The CDR3 nucleotides read TGTGCCAGCTCACCCGGGGGGGCGGTTAGGAGCTCCTACGAGCAGTACTTC. The full variable domain, its missing parts supplied by reference TRBV18 and TRBJ2-7, is NAGVMQNPRHLVRRRGQEARLRCSPMKGHSHVYWYRQLPEEGLKFMVYLQKENIIDESGMPKERFSAEFPKEGPSILRIQQVVRGDSAAYFCASSPGGAVRSSYEQYFGPGTRLTVT.

The CDR3 spells CASSQDTRGYEQYF. The CDR3 region has the DNA TGTGCCAGCAGCCAAGATACGCGGGGATACGAGCAGTACTTC. The rearrangement uses TRBV4-2 and TRBJ2-7, with D possibly matching TRBD2 (6 bases). The V and J ends lost 0 bases and 4 bases respectively, with 10 bases between them. The CDR3 covers 14 residues. The germline CDR1 and CDR2 sequences are LGHNA and YNFKEQ.

The genes are TRBV5-1 and TRBJ1-3; 7 bases are shared with TRBD1. The CDR3 covers 14 residues. V dropped 0 bases and J dropped 8; count of bases not matched to a gene: 5. CDR1 and CDR2 (germline): SGHRS, YFSETQ. Here the CDR3 reads CASSLGLDRDTIYF. The DNA for the CDR3 is TGCGCCAGCAGCTTGGGCCTCGACAGGGACACCATATATTTT.

The V call is TRBV5-5, the J call TRBJ2-5, with TRBD1 identical over 9 bases. CDR1 is SGHKS, CDR2 YYEKEE, per germline (reference sequence). J was trimmed by 5 bases and V by 2 bases; bases with no gene match: 7. The CDR3 totals 15 residues. CDR3: CASSFMTGGGETQYF. In nucleotides, the CDR3 is TGTGCCAGCAGCTTTATGACAGGGGGTGGGGAGACCCAGTACTTC.

CDR3 sequence: CASSLMAGEGGAFF. CDR3 sequence (DNA): TGTGCCAGCAGCTTAATGGCCGGGGAGGGAGGGGCTTTCTTT. V usage is TRBV7-9 and J usage is TRBJ1-1; D is undetermined. This CDR3 contains 14 residues. CDR1 SEHNR and CDR2 FQNEAQ come from the germline V gene (reference sequence). V gave up 2 bases and J gave up 11 bases, with 18 bases separating them.

In the case of this clone: Since the CDR3 does not end with the conserved phenylalanine or tryptophan, this likely comes from a read error. Because the CDR3's place on the DNA is in doubt, the DNA is left out and the CDR3 is given as listed by TCRdb. J is TRBJ1-1 and V is TRBV5-1; the table's TRBD1 call for D was not verified on the DNA. The CDR3 has 10 amino acids, counting both end residues. Germline V gives CDR1 SGHRS, CDR2 YFSETQ. CDR3 region: CASRGARDSG.

Worth noting for this clone: The junction departs from the called germline gene at one end, perhaps through a read error. This rearrangement joins TRBV30 to TRBJ2-2; D might be TRBD2 (6 bases). CDR1 and CDR2 (germline): GTSNPN, SVGIG (reference sequence). The CDR3 length is 14 residues. CDR3 region: CAWKGLAKTGELFF. CDR3 DNA: TGTGCCTGGAAGGGTCTAGCGAAGACCGGGGAGCTGTTTTTT.

This clone was found once. J is TRBJ2-1 and V is TRBV7-6; tentatively, D is TRBD2 (8 bases). CDR1 SGHVS and CDR2 FNYEAQ come from the germline V gene. The CDR3 sequence is 20 residues long. V dropped 5 bases and J dropped 1 base, with 27 bases sitting between them. CDR3 protein: CASSPQRGLSGSASYNEQFF. In DNA form, the CDR3 reads TGTGCCAGCAGCCCTCAGAGGGGGCTAAGCGGGAGTGCGTCCTACAATGAGCAGTTCTTC.

This chain links TRBV10-3 with TRBJ2-5; D uncertain. The CDR3 runs to 11 residues. V was cut by 2 bases and J by 9 bases, with 7 bases left in between. In germline, CDR1 is ENHRY, CDR2 SYGVKD. The CDR3 DNA reads TGTGCCATCAGTGAGGGGCAGCCCCAGTACTTC. Protein product: CAISEGQPQYF.

V is TRBV19 and J is TRBJ1-2, with D perhaps TRBD1 (5 bases). Germline CDR1 is LNHDA and CDR2 is SQIVND (reference sequence). The V end lost 7 bases, the J end lost 8 bases, and 17 bases lay between the germline ends. This CDR3 spans 13 amino acids. This CDR3 reads CASTDQGYMGYTF. The CDR3 nucleotides are TGTGCCAGTACCGACCAGGGTTATATGGGCTACACCTTC.

V and J are TRBV19 and TRBJ2-5; TRBD1 matches 7 bases. V dropped 5 bases and J dropped 5; count of bases not matched to a gene: 5. The CDR3 contains 13 residues. Germline V gives CDR1 LNHDA, CDR2 SQIVND (reference sequence). CDR3 sequence: CASSSGTVETQYF. Here the CDR3 DNA reads TGTGCCAGTAGTTCGGGGACAGTTGAGACCCAGTACTTC.

The rearrangement uses TRBV5-4 and TRBJ2-7; 7 bases line up with TRBD1. This CDR3 comprises 13 residues. Germline trimming cut 3 bases from V and 2 bases from J; bases unmatched to any gene: 2. CDR1 SGHNT and CDR2 YYREEE come from the germline V gene (reference sequence). Written as DNA, the CDR3 is TGTGCCAGCAGCTGGGACAGCACCTACGAGCAGTACTTC. This sequence encodes CASSWDSTYEQYF.

This clone was seen a few times. The chain joins TRBV5-5 to TRBJ1-1; 8 bases agree with TRBD1. Unmatched junction bases numbered 5, after V lost 0 bases and J lost 1 base. The CDR3 spans 16 residues. From germline, CDR1 is SGHKS and CDR2 YYEKEE (reference sequence). The CDR3 reads CASSLESGGTNTEAFF. CDR3 sequence (DNA): TGTGCCAGCAGCTTGGAATCAGGGGGCACGAACACTGAAGCTTTCTTT.

This clone was detected only a few times. The J gene is TRBJ1-2, the V gene TRBV5-1; a weak D match, TRBD1 (5 bases). The ends were cut back, 2 bases at V and 6 bases at J, with 11 bases in the middle. Germline CDR1 and CDR2: SGHRS and YFSETQ. The CDR3 runs to 13 residues. The CDR3 nucleotides are TGCGCCAGCAGCTTAGGAGGAGGGGATGGCTACACCTTC. This sequence encodes CASSLGGGDGYTF.

This clone was found a few times. The V and J genes are TRBV4-1 and TRBJ1-4; TRBD1 is a possible D gene (6 bases). From germline, CDR1 is MGHRA and CDR2 YSYEKL. V gave up 4 bases and J gave up 8 bases, with 17 bases separating them. This CDR3 region has 15 residues. The CDR3 DNA reads as TGCGCCAGCAGCCCTGGGACACACCAATGGGAAAAACTGTTTTTT. Translation gives CASSPGTHQWEKLFF.

This clone was recorded only once. This chain uses TRBV28 with TRBJ2-7, with 7 bases matching TRBD1. V lost 2 bases and J lost 0; bases outside the gene matches: 4. The CDR3 runs 15 residues. CDR1 and CDR2 (germline): MDHEN, SYDVKM. This CDR3 is CASSLPTGSSYEQYF. CDR3 DNA sequence: TGTGCCAGCAGTTTACCGACAGGGAGCTCCTACGAGCAGTACTTC.

The chain couples TRBV7-2 to TRBJ1-3, with TRBD1 identical over 7 bases. V lost 5 bases to trimming and J lost 1 base; unmatched junction nucleotides: 8. Germline lookup yields CDR1 SGHTA and CDR2 FQGNSA. The length of the CDR3 is 16 residues. DNA for the CDR3: TGTGCCAGCAGCGCCTTCCAGACAGGGTCTGGAAACACCATATATTTT. Amino acid sequence: CASSAFQTGSGNTIYF.

The V and J genes are TRBV4-1 and TRBJ2-7, with TRBD2 matching 8 bases. V lost 1 base to trimming and J lost 5 bases; unmatched junction nucleotides: 7. Looked up from germline, CDR1 is MGHRA and CDR2 is YSYEKL. The CDR3 is 15 residues long. CDR3 nucleotides: TGCGCCAGCAGCCAAGTAGGACTAGCCAACAACGAGCAGTACTTC. Its translation is CASSQVGLANNEQYF.

This sequence joins TRBV15 and TRBJ2-5; D might be TRBD1 (5 bases). Trimming shortened V by 5 bases and J by 3 bases, and 10 bases separated the two germline ends. The CDR3 runs to 13 residues. Germline-derived CDR1 and CDR2 are LNHNV and YYDKDF (reference sequence). This CDR3 reads CATSLDTKETQYF. CDR3 coding DNA: TGTGCCACCAGCCTGGACACGAAAGAGACCCAGTACTTC.